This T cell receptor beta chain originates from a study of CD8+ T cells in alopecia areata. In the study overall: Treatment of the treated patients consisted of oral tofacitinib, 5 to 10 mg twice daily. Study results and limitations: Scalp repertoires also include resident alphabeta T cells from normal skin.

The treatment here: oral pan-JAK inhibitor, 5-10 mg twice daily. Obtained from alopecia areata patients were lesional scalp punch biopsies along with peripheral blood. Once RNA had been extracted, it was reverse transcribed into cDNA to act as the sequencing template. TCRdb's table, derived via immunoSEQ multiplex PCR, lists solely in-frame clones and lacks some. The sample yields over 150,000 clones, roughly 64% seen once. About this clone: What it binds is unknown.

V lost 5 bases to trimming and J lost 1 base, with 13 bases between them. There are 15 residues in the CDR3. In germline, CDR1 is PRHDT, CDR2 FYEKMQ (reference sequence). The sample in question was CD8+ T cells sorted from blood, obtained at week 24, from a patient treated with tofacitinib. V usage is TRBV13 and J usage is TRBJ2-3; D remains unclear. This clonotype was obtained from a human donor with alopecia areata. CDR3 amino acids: CASSPSLGRTDTQYF. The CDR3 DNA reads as TGTGCCAGCAGCCCCTCCCTAGGACGCACAGATACGCAGTATTTT.